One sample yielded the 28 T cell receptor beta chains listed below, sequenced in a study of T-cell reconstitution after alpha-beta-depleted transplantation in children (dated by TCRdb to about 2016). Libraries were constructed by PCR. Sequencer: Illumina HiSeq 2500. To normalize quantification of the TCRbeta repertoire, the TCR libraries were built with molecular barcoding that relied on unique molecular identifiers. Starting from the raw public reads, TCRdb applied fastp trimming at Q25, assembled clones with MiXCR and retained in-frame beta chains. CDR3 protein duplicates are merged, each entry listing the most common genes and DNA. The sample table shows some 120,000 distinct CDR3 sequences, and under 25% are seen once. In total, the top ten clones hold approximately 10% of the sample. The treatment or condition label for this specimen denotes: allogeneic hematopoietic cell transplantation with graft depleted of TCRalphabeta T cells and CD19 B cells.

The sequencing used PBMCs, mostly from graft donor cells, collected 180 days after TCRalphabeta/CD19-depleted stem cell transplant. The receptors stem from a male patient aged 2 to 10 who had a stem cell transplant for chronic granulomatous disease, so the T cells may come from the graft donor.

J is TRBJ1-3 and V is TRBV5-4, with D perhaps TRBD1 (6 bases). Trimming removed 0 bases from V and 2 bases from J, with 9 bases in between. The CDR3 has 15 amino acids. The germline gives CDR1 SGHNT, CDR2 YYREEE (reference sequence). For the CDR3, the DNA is TGTGCCAGCAGCTTGGGGCAGGGGACTGGAAACACCATATATTTT. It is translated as CASSLGQGTGNTIYF. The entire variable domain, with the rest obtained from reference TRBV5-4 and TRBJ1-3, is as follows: ETGVTQSPTHLIKTRGQQVTLRCSSQSGHNTVSWYQQALGQGPQFIFQYYREEENGRGNFPPRFSGLQFPNYSSELNVNALELDDSALYLCASSLGQGTGNTIYFGEGSWLTVV.

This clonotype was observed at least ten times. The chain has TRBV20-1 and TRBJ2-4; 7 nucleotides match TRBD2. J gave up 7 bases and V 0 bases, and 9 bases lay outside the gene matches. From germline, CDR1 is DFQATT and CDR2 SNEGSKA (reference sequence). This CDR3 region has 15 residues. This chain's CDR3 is CSARDLGGMGNIQYF. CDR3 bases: TGCAGTGCTAGAGATCTCGGGGGGATGGGTAACATTCAGTACTTC.

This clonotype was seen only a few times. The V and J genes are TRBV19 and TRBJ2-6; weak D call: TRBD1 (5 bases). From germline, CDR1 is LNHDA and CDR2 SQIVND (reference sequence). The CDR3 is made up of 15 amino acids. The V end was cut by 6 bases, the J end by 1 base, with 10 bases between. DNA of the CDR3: TGTGCCAGTAGGCCACAGGAGTCTGGGGCCAACGTCCTGACTTTC. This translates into CASRPQESGANVLTF.

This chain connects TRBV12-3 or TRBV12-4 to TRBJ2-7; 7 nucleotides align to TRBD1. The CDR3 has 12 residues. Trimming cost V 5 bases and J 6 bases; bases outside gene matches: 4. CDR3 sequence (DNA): TGTGCCAGCAGTACAGGGGACCCCGAGCAGTACTTC. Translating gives CASSTGDPEQYF.

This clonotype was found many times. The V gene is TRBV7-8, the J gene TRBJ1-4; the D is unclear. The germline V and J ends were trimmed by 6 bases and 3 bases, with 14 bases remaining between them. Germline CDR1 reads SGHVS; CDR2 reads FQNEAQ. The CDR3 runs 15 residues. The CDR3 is CASSSEGGPNEKLFF. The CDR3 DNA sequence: TGTGCCAGCAGTTCAGAGGGAGGACCTAATGAAAAACTGTTTTTT.

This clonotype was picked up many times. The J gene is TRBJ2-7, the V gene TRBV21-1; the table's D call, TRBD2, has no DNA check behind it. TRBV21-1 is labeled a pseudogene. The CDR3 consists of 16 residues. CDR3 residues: CASSKGSLADNYEQYF. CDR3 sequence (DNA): TGTGCCAGCAGCAAAGGGAGCCTAGCGGACAACTACGAGCAGTACTTC.

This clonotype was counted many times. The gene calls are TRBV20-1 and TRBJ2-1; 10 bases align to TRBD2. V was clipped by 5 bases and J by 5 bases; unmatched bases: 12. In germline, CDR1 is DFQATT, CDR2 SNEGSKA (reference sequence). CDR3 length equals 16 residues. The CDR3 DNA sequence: TGCAGTGCTTTTGGGACTAGCGAGAGGAAGGACAATGAGCAGTTCTTC. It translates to CSAFGTSERKDNEQFF.

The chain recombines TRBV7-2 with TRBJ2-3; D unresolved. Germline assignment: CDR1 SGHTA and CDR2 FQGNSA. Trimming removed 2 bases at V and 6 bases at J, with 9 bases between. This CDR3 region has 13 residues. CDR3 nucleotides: TGTGCCAGCAGCTTAACGTACTCTGATACGCAGTATTTT. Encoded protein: CASSLTYSDTQYF.

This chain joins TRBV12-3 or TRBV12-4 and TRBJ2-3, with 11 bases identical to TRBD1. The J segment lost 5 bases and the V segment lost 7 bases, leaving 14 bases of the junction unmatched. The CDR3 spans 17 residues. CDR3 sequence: CASTQGLGQGVGDTQYF. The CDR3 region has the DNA TGTGCCAGCACCCAAGGGTTGGGACAGGGGGTAGGAGATACGCAGTATTTT.

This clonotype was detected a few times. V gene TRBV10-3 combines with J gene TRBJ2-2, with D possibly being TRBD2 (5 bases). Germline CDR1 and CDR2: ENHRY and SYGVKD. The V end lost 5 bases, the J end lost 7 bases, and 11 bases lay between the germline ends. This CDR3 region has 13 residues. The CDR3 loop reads CAISSEAGGELFF. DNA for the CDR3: TGTGCCATCAGTTCAGAGGCGGGCGGGGAGCTGTTTTTT.

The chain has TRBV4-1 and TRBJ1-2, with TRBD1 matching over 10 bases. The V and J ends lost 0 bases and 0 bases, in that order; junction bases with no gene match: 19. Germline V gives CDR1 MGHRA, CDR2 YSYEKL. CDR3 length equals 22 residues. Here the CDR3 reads CASSQDGTGALTLKSPNYGYTF. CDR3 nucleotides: TGCGCCAGCAGCCAAGATGGGACAGGGGCTCTTACCCTTAAGTCCCCTAACTATGGCTACACCTTC.

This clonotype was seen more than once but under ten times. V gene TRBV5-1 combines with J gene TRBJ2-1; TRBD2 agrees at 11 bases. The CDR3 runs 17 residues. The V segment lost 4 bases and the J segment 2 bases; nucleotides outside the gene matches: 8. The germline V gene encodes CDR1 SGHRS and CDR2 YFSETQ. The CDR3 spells CASSSGLAGRTYNEQFF. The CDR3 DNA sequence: TGCGCCAGCAGCAGTGGACTAGCGGGTAGAACCTACAATGAGCAGTTCTTC.

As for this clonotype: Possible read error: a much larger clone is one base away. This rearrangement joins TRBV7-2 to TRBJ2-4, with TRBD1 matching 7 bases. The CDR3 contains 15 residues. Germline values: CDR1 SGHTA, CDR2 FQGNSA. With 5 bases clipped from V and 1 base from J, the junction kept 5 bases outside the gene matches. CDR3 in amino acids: CASSPTGDAKNIQYF. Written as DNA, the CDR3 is TGTGCCAGCAGCCCAACAGGGGACGCCAAAAACATTCAGTACTTC. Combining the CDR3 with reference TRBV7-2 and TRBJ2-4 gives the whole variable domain GAGVSQSPSNKVTEKGKDVELRCDPISGHTALYWYRQSLGQGLEFLIYFQGNSAPDKSGLPSDRFSAERTGGSVSTLTIQRTQQEDSAVYLCASSPTGDAKNIQYFGAGTRLSVL.

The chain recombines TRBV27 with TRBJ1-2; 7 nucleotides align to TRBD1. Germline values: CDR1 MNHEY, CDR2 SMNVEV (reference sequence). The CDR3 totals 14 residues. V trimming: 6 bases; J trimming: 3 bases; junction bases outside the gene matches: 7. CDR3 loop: CASRPTGVYYGYTF. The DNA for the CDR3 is TGTGCCAGCAGACCCACAGGGGTGTACTATGGCTACACCTTC.

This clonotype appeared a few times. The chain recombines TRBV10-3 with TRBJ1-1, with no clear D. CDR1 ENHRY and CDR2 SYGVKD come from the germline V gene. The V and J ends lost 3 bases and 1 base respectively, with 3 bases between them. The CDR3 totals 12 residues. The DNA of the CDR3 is TGTGCCATCAGTGACGGGAACACTGAAGCTTTCTTT. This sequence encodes CAISDGNTEAFF.

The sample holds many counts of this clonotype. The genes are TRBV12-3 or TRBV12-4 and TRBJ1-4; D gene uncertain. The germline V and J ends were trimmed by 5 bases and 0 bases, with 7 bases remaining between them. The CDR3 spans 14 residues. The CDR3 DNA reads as TGTGCCAGCAGTGAGGTAGCAACTAATGAAAAACTGTTTTTT. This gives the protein CASSEVATNEKLFF.

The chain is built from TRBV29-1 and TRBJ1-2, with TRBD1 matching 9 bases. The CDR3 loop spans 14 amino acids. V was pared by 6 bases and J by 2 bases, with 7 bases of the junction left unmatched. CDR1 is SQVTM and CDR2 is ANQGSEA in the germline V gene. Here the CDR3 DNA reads TGCAGCGTGGCAACAGGGGGCACAAACTATGGCTACACCTTC. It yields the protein CSVATGGTNYGYTF.

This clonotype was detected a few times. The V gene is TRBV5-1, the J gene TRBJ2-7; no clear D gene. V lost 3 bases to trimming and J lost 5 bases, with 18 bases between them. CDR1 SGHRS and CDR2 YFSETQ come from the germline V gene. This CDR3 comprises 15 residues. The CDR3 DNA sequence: TGCGCCAGCAGCTCAAAGGACCTCCCTCACCACGAGCAGTACTTC. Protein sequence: CASSSKDLPHHEQYF.

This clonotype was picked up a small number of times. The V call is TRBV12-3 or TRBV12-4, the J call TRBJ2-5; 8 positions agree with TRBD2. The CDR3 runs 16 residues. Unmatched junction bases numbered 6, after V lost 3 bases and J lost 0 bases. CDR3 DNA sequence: TGTGCCAGCAGTTTTCTACTAGCGGATCACCAAGAGACCCAGTACTTC. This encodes CASSFLLADHQETQYF.

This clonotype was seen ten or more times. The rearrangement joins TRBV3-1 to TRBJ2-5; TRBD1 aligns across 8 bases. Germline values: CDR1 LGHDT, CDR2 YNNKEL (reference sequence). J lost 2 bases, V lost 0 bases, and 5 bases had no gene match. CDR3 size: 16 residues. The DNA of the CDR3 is TGTGCCAGCAGCCAAGATGTTGGGACAGGTCAAGAGACCCAGTACTTC. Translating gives CASSQDVGTGQETQYF.

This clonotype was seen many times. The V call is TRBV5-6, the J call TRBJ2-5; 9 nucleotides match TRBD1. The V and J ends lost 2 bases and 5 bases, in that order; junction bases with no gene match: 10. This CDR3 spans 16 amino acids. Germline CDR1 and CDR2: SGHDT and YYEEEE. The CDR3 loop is CASSFAGQGPWETQYF. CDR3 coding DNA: TGTGCCAGCAGCTTCGCGGGACAGGGTCCATGGGAGACCCAGTACTTC.

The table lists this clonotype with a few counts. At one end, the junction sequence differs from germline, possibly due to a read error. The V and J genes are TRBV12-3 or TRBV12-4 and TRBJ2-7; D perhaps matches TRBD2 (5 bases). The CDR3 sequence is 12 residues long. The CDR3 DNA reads TGTGCCAGCAGCTTAGAGGAGGCAAAGCAGTACTTC. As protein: CASSLEEAKQYF.

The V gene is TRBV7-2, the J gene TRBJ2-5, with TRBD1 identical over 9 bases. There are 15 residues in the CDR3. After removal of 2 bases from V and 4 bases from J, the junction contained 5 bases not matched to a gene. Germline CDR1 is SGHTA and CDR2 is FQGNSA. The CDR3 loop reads CASSLRDRVGETQYF. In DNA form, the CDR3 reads TGTGCCAGCAGCTTACGGGACAGGGTGGGAGAGACCCAGTACTTC. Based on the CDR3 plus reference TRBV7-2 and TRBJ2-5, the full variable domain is GAGVSQSPSNKVTEKGKDVELRCDPISGHTALYWYRQSLGQGLEFLIYFQGNSAPDKSGLPSDRFSAERTGGSVSTLTIQRTQQEDSAVYLCASSLRDRVGETQYFGPGTRLLVL.

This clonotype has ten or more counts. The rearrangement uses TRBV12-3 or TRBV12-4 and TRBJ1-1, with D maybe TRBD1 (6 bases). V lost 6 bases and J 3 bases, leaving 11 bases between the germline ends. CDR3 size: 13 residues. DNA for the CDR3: TGTGCCAGCAGCCTCGGACAGTACACTGAAGCTTTCTTT. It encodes CASSLGQYTEAFF.

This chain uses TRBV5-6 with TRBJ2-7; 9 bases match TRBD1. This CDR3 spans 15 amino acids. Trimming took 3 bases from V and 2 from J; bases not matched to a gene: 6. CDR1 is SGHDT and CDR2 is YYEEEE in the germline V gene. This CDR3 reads CASSSGQGRPYEQYF. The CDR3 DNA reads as TGTGCCAGCAGCTCCGGACAGGGGCGACCCTACGAGCAGTACTTC. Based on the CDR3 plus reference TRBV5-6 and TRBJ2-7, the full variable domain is DAGVTQSPTHLIKTRGQQVTLRCSPKSGHDTVSWYQQALGQGPQFIFQYYEEEERQRGNFPDRFSGHQFPNYSSELNVNALLLGDSALYLCASSSGQGRPYEQYFGPGTRLTVT.

CDR3 protein: CASSFRLAGGVYEQFF. Written as DNA, the CDR3 is TGTGCCAGCAGCTTCAGACTAGCGGGAGGGGTCTATGAGCAGTTCTTC. The rearrangement links TRBV9 to TRBJ2-1; 14 bases fit TRBD2. J was trimmed by 8 bases and V by 4 bases; bases with no gene match: 8. CDR3 length: 16 residues. The germline CDR1 and CDR2 sequences are SGDLS and YYNGEE.

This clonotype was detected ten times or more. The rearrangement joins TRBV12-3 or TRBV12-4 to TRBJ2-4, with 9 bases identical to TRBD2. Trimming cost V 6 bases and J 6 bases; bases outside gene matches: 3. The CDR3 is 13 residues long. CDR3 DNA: TGTGCCAGCAGGACGACTAGCGGAAACATTCAGTACTTC. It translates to CASRTTSGNIQYF.

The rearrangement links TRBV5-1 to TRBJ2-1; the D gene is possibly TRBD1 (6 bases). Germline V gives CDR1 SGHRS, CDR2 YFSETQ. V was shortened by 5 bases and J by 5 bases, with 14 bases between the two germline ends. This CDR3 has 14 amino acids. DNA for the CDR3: TGCGCCAGCAGTCGGAAAGGGGGTAACAATGAGCAGTTCTTC. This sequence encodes CASSRKGGNNEQFF.